The rows below give T cell receptor beta chains drawn from one sample of a study of blood T cell repertoires in COVID-19. TCRdb's copy holds only in-frame clones and misses some; the assay was immunoSEQ multiplex PCR. The sample lists about 74,000 clones; approximately 86% were seen once. Sequencing was done on a sample of peripheral blood. The receptors shown here come from a woman older than 75 with active or convalescent COVID-19. CDR3s include the opening cysteine and the closing phenylalanine or tryptophan. D genes are given only for firm matches. Clone size, where shown, is once, few, many, or a class for clones that have expanded.

v_call: TRBV7-2; d_call: -; clone_size: -; cdr3_aa: CASSVQATGELFF
v_call: TRBV9; d_call: TRBD2; clone_size: -; cdr3_aa: CASSVGLAGRTDNEQFF
v_call: TRBV27; d_call: -; clone_size: -; cdr3_aa: CASSFHKNTEAFF
v_call: TRBV4-3; d_call: -; clone_size: -; cdr3_aa: CASSQDLAGWNEKLFF
v_call: TRBV24-1; d_call: TRBD1; clone_size: -; cdr3_aa: CATSDPGQVVGGYTF
v_call: TRBV7-9; d_call: -; clone_size: -; cdr3_aa: CASSLVLGRGLYGYTF
v_call: TRBV3-1/TRBV3-2; d_call: -; clone_size: -; cdr3_aa: CASSRQSYSGNTIYF
v_call: TRBV5-4; d_call: -; clone_size: -; cdr3_aa: CASSLWTGELFF
v_call: TRBV30; d_call: -; clone_size: -; cdr3_aa: CAWSAVSEAFF
v_call: TRBV19; d_call: -; clone_size: few; cdr3_aa: CASSMGQGPSSYNSPLHF
v_call: TRBV11-3; d_call: TRBD2; clone_size: -; cdr3_aa: CASRSSGTSGIYEQYF
v_call: TRBV7-2; d_call: -; clone_size: -; cdr3_aa: CASSKDRYSGNTIYF